This T cell receptor beta chain emerged from a study of blood T cell repertoires in COVID-19. For the study at large: The study drew acute and convalescent COVID-19 samples from the United States, Italy and Spain. In each case, the material was cDNA or gDNA derived from T cells, B-cell-depleted T cells, or PBMCs.

The authors' processing: Amplification from reference gene primers served as the basis for estimated nucleated cell counts. Method: immunoSEQ multiplex PCR; TCRdb's copy keeps in-frame clones and lacks some. The DNA was the basis for D and trimming; V, J and clone size are from that table. The sample yields 140,000 to 150,000 clones, roughly 89% seen once. Donors of Cohort 3 who recovered were those that had two negative PCRs, clearance, or symptom resolution. The CDR3 loop spans 16 amino acids. The V segment lost 2 bases and the J segment 7 bases; nucleotides outside the gene matches: 10. Germline V CDR1 and CDR2: MRHNA, SNTAGT.

The chain links TRBV6-4 to TRBJ2-1, with 8 bases identical to TRBD2. The source material was PBMCs or T cells enriched from blood (not recorded which). The sequence was collected from a man aged 50 to 59 who had recovered from COVID-19. CDR3 nucleotides: TGTGCCAGCAGTGACAGGAAGCCTAGCGGGCCTAATGAGCAGTTCTTC. It yields the protein CASSDRKPSGPNEQFF.